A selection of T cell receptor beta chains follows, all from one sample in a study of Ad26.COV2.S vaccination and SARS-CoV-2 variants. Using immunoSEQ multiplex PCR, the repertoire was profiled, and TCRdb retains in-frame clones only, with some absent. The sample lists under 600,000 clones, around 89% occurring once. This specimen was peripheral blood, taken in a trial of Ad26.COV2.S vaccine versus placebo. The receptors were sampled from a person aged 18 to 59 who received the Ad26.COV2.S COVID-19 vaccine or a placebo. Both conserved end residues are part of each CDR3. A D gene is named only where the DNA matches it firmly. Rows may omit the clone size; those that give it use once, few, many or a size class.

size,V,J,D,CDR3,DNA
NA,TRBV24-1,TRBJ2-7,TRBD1,CATSDAGTGALYEQYF,TGTGCCACCAGTGACGCCGGGACAGGGGCGCTCTACGAGCAGTACTTC
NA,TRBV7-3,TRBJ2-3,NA,CASSLEAFDTQYF,TGTGCCAGCAGCTTAGAAGCTTTTGATACGCAGTATTTT
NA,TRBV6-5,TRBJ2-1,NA,CASSYSLGHNEQFF,TGTGCCAGCAGTTACTCTCTGGGTCACAATGAGCAGTTCTTC
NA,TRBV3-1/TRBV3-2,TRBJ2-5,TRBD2,CASSQQGGETQYF,TGTGCCAGCAGCCAACAGGGAGGGGAGACCCAGTACTTC
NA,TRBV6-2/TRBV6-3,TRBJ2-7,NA,CASSYYVTYEQYF,TGTGCCAGCAGTTACTATGTCACCTACGAGCAGTACTTC
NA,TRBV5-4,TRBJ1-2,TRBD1,CASSPTGGSYGYTF,TGTGCCAGCAGCCCGACAGGGGGAAGCTATGGCTACACCTTC
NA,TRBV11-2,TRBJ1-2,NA,CASSAGTYYGYTF,TGTGCCAGCAGCGCCGGGACTTACTATGGCTACACCTTC
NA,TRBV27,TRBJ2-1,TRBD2,CASSARTSGGNNEQFF,TGTGCCAGCAGTGCGAGGACTAGCGGGGGTAACAATGAGCAGTTCTTC
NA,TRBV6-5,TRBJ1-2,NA,CASSIRAQATYGYTF,TGTGCCAGCAGTATCCGTGCGCAGGCTACTTATGGCTACACCTTC
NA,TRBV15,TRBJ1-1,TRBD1,CATSRGTGAFMNTEAFF,TGTGCCACCAGCAGAGGGACAGGCGCCTTTATGAACACTGAAGCTTTCTTT
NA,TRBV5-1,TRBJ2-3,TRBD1,CASSLAGTGGQVTQYF,TGCGCCAGCAGCTTGGCCGGGACAGGGGGGCAAGTTACGCAGTATTTT
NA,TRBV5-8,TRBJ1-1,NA,CASSLAAGYWGMNTEAFF,TGTGCCAGCAGCTTGGCGGCGGGTTACTGGGGGATGAACACTGAAGCTTTCTTT
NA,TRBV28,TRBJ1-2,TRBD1,CASSWDRAGYGYTF,TGTGCCAGCAGTTGGGACAGGGCGGGGTATGGCTACACCTTC
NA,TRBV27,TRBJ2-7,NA,CASSPLHGETYEQYF,TGTGCCAGCAGCCCTTTGCACGGGGAGACCTACGAGCAGTACTTC
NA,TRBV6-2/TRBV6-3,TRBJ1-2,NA,CASSSLRGNYGYTF,TGTGCCAGCAGTTCCCTCAGGGGTAACTATGGCTACACCTTC
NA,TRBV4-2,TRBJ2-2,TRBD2,CASSQEMAGGPGTGELFF,TGTGCCAGCAGCCAAGAGATGGCGGGGGGGCCGGGTACCGGGGAGCTGTTTTTT
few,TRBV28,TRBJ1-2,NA,CASSPLLNGYTF,TGTGCCAGCAGCCCTCTCTTGAATGGCTACACCTTC
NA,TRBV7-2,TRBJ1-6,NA,CASSRRGGATYNSPLHF,TGTGCCAGCAGCCGCAGAGGGGGGGCCACCTATAATTCACCCCTCCACTTT
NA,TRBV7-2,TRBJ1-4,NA,CASSYSGGSYPEKLFF,TGTGCCAGCAGCTACAGTGGCGGATCCTACCCAGAAAAACTGTTTTTT
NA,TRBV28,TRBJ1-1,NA,CASSTRVGSEAFF,TGTGCCAGCAGTACCCGGGTAGGTTCTGAAGCTTTCTTT
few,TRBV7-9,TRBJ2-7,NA,CASSLNAQGYEQYF,TGTGCCAGCAGCCTTAATGCCCAGGGGTACGAGCAGTACTTC
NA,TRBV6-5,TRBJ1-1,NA,CASRPSLYGTEAFF,TGTGCCAGCAGACCCTCCCTGTACGGAACTGAAGCTTTCTTT
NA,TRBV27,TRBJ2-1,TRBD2,CASSFYSGRHNEQFF,TGTGCCAGCAGTTTCTATAGCGGGAGGCACAATGAGCAGTTCTTC
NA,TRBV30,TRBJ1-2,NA,CASPRGNYGYTF,TGTGCCTCCCCCCGGGGGAACTATGGCTACACCTTC
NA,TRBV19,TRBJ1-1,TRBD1,CASCPLGTEKAFF,TGTGCCAGTTGCCCCCTCGGGACAGAGAAAGCTTTCTTT
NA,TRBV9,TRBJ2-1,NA,CASSPAAGRNEQFF,TGTGCCAGCAGCCCCGCGGCGGGCCGGAATGAGCAGTTCTTC
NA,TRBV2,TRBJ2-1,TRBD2,CASSEAWGTSGGITYNEQFF,TGTGCCAGCAGTGAAGCTTGGGGGACTAGCGGGGGTATTACCTACAATGAGCAGTTCTTC
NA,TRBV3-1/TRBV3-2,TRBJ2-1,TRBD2,CASSQIAGGNNEQFF,TGTGCCAGCAGCCAAATAGCGGGGGGAAACAATGAGCAGTTCTTC
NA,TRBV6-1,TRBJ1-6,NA,CASSEGPEGSPLHF,TGTGCCAGCAGTGAGGGGCCGGAGGGTTCACCCCTCCACTTT
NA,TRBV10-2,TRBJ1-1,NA,CASRGRSTEAFF,TGCGCCAGCAGGGGGCGTAGCACTGAAGCTTTCTTT
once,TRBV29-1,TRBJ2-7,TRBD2,CSVEGLGTSGSYEQYF,TGCAGCGTTGAAGGCCTCGGGACTAGCGGCTCCTACGAGCAGTACTTC
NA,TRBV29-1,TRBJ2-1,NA,CSVVTGTSSYNEQFF,TGCAGCGTTGTGACCGGGACCAGCTCCTACAATGAGCAGTTCTTC
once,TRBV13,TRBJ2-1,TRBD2,CASSLLVWEGRNNEQFF,TGTGCCAGCAGCTTGTTGGTGTGGGAGGGCCGCAACAATGAGCAGTTCTTC
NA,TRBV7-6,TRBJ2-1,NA,CASSLVQGYNEQFF,TGTGCCAGCAGCTTAGTGCAGGGGTACAATGAGCAGTTCTTC
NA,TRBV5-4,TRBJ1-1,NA,CASSFGNTEAFF,TGTGCCAGCAGCTTTGGGAACACTGAAGCTTTCTTT
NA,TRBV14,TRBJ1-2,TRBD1,CASSITRGRRGYTF,TGTGCCAGCAGCATCACGAGGGGGCGTCGGGGCTACACCTTC
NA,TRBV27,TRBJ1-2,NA,CASSPAAGSYYGYTF,TGTGCCAGCAGTCCAGCCGCGGGGTCGTACTATGGCTACACCTTC
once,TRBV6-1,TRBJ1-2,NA,CASSEWAGITNYGYTF,TGTGCCAGCAGTGAATGGGCAGGAATTACTAACTATGGCTACACCTTC
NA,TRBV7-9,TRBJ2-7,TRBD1,CASSSGQGSSYEQYF,TGTGCCAGCAGCTCAGGACAGGGGAGCTCCTACGAGCAGTACTTC
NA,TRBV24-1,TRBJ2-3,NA,CATSDSPTGTSTDTQYF,TGTGCCACCAGTGATTCTCCTACAGGGACCAGCACAGATACGCAGTATTTT